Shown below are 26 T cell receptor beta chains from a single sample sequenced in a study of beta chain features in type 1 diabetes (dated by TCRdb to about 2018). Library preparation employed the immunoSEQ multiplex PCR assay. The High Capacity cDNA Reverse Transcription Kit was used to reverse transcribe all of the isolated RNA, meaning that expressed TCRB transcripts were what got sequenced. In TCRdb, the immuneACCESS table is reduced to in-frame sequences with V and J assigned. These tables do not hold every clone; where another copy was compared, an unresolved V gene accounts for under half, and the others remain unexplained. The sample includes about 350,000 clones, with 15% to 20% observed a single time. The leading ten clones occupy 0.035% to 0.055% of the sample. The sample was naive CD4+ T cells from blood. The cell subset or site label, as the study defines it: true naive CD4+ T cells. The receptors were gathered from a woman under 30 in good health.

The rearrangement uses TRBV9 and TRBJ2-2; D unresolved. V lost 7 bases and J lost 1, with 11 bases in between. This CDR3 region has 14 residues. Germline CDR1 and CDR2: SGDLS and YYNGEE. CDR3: CASRVAQNTGELFF. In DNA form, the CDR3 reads TGTGCCAGCCGGGTAGCACAGAACACCGGGGAGCTGTTTTTT.

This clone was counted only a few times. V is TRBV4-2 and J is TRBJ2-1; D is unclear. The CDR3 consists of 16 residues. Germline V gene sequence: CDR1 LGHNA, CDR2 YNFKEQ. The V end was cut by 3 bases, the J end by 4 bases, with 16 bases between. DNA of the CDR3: TGTGCCAGCAGCCATTTACAAATTTCAGGTTACAATGAGCAGTTCTTC. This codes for CASSHLQISGYNEQFF.

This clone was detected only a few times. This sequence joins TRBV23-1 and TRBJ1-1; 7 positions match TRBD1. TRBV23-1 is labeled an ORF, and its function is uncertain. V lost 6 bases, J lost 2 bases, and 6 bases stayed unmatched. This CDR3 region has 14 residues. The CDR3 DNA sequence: TGCGCCAGCAGGGGAAGGGGGCGAAACACTGAAGCTTTCTTT. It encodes CASRGRGRNTEAFF.

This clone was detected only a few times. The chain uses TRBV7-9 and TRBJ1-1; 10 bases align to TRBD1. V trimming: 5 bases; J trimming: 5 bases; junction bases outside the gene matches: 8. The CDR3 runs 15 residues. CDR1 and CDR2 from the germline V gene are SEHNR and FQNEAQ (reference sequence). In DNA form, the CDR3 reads TGTGCCAGCAGCCATCCGGGACAGGGGCGAACTGAAGCTTTCTTT. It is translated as CASSHPGQGRTEAFF.

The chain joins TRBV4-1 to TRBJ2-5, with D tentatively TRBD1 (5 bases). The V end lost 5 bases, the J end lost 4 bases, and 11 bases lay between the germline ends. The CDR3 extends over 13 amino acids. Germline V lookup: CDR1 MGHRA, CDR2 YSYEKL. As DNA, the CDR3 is TGCGCCAGCAGCTTACAGGTACGAGAGACCCAGTACTTC. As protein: CASSLQVRETQYF.

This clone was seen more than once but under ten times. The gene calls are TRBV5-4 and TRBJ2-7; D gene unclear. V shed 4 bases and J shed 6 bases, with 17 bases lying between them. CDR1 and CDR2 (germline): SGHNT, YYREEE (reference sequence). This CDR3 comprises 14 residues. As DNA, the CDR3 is TGTGCCAGCAGCACGAAAGCCTCTCCCGGCGAGCAGTACTTC. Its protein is CASSTKASPGEQYF.

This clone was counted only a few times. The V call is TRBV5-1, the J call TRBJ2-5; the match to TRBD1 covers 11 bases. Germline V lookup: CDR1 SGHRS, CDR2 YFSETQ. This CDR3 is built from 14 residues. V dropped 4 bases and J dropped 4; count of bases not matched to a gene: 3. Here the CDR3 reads CASSRTGGRETQYF. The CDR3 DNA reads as TGCGCCAGCAGCCGGACAGGGGGCAGAGAGACCCAGTACTTC.

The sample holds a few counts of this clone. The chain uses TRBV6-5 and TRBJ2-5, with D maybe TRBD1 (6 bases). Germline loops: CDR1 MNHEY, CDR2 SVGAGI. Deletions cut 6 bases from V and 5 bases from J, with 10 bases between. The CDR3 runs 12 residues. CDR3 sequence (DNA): TGTGCCAGCAGCACAGGGTCCGAGACCCAGTACTTC. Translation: CASSTGSETQYF.

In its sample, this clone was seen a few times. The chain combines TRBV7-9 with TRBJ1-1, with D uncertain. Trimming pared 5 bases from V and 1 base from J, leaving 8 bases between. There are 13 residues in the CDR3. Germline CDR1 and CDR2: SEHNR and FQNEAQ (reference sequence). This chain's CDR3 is CASSATENTEAFF. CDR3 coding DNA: TGTGCCAGCAGCGCTACAGAGAACACTGAAGCTTTCTTT.

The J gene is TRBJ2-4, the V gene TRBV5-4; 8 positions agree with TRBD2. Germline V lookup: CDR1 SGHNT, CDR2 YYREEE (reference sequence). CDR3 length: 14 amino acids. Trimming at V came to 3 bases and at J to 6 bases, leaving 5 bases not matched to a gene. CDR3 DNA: TGTGCCAGCAGCTACGGGGGGGCTGGAAACATTCAGTACTTC. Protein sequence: CASSYGGAGNIQYF. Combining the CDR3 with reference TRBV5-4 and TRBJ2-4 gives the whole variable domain ETGVTQSPTHLIKTRGQQVTLRCSSQSGHNTVSWYQQALGQGPQFIFQYYREEENGRGNFPPRFSGLQFPNYSSELNVNALELDDSALYLCASSYGGAGNIQYFGAGTRLSVL.

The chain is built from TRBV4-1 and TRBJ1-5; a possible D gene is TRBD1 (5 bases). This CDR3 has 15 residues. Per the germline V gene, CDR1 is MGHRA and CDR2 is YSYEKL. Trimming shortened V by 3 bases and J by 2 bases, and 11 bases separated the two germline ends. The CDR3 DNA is TGCGCCAGCAGCCAGATCCAGGGCGGCAATCAGCCCCAGCATTTT. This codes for CASSQIQGGNQPQHF.

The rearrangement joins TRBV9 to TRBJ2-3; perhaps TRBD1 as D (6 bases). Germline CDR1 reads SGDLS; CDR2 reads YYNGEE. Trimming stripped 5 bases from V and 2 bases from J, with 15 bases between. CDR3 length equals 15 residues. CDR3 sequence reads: CASRALGAATDTQYF. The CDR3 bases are TGTGCCAGCAGAGCTCTGGGGGCAGCCACAGATACGCAGTATTTT.

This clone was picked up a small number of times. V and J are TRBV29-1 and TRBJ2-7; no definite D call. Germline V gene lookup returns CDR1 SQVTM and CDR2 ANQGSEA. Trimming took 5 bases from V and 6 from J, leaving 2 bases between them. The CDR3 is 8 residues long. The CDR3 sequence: CSVREQYF. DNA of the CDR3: TGCAGCGTTCGCGAGCAGTACTTC.

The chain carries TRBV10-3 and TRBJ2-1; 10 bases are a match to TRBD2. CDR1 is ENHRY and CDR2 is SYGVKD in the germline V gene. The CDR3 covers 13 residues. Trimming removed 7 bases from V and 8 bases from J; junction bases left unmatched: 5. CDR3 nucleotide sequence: TGTGCCATCAAGGCTAGCGGGAGCGATGAGCAGTTCTTC. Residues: CAIKASGSDEQFF.

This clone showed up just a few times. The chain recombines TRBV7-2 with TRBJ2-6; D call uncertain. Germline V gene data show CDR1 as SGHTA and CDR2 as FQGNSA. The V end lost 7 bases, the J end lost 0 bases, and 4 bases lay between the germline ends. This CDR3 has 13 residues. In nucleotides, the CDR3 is TGTGCCAGCACCCGCTCTGGGGCCAACGTCCTGACTTTC. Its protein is CASTRSGANVLTF.

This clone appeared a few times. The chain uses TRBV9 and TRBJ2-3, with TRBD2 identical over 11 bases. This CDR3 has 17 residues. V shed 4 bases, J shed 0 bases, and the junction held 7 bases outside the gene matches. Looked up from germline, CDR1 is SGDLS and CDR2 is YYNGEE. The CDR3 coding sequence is TGTGCCAGCAGCTCCCGACTAGCGGGGCAGAGCACAGATACGCAGTATTTT. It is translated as CASSSRLAGQSTDTQYF.

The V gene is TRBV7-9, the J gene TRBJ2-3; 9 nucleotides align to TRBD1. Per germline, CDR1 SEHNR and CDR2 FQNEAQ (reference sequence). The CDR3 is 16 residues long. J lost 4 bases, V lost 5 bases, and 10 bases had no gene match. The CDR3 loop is CASSRPGQGGPDTQYF. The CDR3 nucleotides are TGTGCCAGCAGCCGACCGGGACAGGGAGGGCCAGATACGCAGTATTTT.

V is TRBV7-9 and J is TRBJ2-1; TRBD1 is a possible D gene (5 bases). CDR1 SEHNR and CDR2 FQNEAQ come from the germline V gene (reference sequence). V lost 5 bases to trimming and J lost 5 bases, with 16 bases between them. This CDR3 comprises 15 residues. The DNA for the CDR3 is TGTGCCAGCAGCCCAGGGTTCTCCCGAGACAATGAGCAGTTCTTC. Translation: CASSPGFSRDNEQFF.

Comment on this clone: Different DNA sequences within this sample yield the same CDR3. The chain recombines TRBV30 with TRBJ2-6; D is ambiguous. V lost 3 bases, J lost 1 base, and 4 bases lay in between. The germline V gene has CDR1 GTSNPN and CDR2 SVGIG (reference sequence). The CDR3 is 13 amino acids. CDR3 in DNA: TGTGCCTGGAGGCTATCTGGGGCCAACGTCCTGACTTTC. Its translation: CAWRLSGANVLTF. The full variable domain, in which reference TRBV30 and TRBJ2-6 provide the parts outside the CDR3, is SQTIHQWPATLVQPVGSPLSLECTVEGTSNPNLYWYRQAAGRGLQLLFYSVGIGQISSEVPQNLSASRPQDRQFILSSKKLLLSDSGFYLCAWRLSGANVLTFGAGSRLTVL.

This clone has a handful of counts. The CDR3 loop is CASSEALATGNYGYTF. The CDR3 DNA follows: TGTGCCAGCAGTGAAGCCTTGGCGACAGGGAACTATGGCTACACCTTC. The chain joins TRBV6-1 to TRBJ1-2, with TRBD1 identical over 7 bases. The CDR3 length is 16 residues. With V trimmed by 0 bases and J by 2 bases, 6 bases remained unmatched. Germline-derived CDR1 and CDR2 are MNHNS and SASEGT.

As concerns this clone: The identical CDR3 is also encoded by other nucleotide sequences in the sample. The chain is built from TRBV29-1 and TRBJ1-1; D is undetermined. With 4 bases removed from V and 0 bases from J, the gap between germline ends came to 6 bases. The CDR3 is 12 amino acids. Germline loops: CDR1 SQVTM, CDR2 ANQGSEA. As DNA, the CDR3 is TGCAGCGTTGGGAGAATGAACACTGAAGCTTTCTTT. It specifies CSVGRMNTEAFF.

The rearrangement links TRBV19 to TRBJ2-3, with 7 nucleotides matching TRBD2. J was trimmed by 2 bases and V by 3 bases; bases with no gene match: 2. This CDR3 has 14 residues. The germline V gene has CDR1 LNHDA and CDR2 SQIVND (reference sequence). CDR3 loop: CASSIREATDTQYF. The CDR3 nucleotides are TGTGCCAGTAGTATCCGGGAGGCCACAGATACGCAGTATTTT. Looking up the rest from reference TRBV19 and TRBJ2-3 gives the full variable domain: DGGITQSPKYLFRKEGQNVTLSCEQNLNHDAMYWYRQDPGQGLRLIYYSQIVNDFQKGDIAEGYSVSREKKESFPLTVTSAQKNPTAFYLCASSIREATDTQYFGPGTRLTVL.

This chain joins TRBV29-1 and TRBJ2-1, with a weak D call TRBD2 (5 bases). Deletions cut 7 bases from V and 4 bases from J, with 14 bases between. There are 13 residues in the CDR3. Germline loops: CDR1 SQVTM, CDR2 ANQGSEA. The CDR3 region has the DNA TGCAGCGGCGCCTTCACGGGGTACAATGAGCAGTTCTTC. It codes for CSGAFTGYNEQFF.

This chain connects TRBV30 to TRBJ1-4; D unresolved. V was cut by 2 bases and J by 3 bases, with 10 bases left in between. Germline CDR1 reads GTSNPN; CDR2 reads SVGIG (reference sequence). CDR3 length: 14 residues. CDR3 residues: CAWSRGLSNEKLFF. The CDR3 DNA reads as TGTGCCTGGAGTCGAGGGCTATCTAATGAAAAACTGTTTTTT.

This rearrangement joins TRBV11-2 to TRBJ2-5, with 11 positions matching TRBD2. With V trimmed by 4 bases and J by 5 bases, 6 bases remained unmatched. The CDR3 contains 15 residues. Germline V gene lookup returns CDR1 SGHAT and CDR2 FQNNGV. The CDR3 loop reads CASSSMTSGMETQYF. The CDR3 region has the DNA TGTGCCAGCAGCTCAATGACTAGCGGGATGGAGACCCAGTACTTC.

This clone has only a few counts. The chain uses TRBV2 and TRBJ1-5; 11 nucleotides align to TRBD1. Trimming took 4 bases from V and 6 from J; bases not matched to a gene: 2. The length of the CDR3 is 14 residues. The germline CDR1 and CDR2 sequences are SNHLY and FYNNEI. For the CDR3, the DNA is TGTGCCAGCAGTGGGGACAGGGGGAGTCAGCCCCAGCATTTT. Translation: CASSGDRGSQPQHF.